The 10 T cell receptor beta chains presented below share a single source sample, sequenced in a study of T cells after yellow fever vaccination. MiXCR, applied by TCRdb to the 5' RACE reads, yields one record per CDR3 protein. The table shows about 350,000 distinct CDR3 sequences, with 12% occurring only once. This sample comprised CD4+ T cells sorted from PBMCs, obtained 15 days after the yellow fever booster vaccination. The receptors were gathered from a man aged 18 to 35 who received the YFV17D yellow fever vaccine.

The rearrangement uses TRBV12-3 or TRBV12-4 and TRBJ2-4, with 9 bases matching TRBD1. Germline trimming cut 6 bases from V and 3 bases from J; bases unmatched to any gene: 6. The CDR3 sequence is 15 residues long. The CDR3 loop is CASRDTGGGKNIQYF. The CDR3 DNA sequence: TGTGCCAGCAGGGATACAGGGGGCGGCAAAAACATTCAGTACTTC.

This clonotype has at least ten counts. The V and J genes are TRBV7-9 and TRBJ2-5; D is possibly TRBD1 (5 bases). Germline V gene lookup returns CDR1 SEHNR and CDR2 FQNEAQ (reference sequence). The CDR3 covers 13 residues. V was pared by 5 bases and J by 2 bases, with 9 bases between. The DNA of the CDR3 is TGTGCCAGCAGCCGACAGCCTCAAGAGACCCAGTACTTC. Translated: CASSRQPQETQYF.

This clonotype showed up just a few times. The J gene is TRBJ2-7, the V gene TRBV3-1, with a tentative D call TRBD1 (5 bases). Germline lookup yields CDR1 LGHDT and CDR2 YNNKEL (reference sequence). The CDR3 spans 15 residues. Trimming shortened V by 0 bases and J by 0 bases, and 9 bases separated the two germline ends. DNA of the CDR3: TGTGCCAGCAGCCAAGAAGGGGCGCGCTCCTACGAGCAGTACTTC. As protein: CASSQEGARSYEQYF.

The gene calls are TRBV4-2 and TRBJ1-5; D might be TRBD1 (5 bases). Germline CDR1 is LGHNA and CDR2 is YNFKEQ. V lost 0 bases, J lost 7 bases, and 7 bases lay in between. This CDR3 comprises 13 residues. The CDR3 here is CASSQDPGQPQHF. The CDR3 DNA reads TGTGCCAGCAGCCAAGATCCAGGGCAGCCCCAGCATTTT.

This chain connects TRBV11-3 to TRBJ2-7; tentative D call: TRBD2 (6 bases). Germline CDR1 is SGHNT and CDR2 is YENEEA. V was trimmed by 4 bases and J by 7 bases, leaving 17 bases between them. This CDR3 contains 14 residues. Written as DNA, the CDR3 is TGTGCCAGCAGCTCCCTGGGGGGTTTGGGAGAGCAGTACTTC. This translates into CASSSLGGLGEQYF.

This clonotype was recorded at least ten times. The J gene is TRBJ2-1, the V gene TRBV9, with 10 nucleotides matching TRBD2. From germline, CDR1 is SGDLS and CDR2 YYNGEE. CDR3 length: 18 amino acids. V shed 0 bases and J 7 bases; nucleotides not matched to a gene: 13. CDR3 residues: CASSVGSSGGLSTNEQFF. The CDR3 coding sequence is TGTGCCAGCAGCGTAGGTTCTAGCGGGGGCCTCTCCACAAATGAGCAGTTCTTC.

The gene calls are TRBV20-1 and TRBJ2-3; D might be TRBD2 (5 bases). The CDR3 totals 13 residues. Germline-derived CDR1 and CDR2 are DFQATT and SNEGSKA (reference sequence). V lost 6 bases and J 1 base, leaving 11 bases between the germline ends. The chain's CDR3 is CSAKAGGTDTQYF. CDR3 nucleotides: TGCAGTGCCAAGGCGGGTGGCACAGATACGCAGTATTTT.

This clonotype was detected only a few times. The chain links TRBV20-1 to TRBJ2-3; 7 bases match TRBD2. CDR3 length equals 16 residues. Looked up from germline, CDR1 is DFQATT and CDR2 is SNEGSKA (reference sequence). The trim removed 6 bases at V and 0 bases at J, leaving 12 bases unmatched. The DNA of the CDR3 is TGCAGTGCCCGAACCCCTAGCGGCCCGAGCACAGATACGCAGTATTTT. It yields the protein CSARTPSGPSTDTQYF.

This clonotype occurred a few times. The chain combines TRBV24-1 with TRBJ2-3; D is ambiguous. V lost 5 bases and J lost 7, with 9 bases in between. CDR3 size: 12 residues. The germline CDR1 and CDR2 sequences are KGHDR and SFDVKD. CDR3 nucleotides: TGTGCCACCAGTGCCGGGTCTAATACGCAGTATTTT. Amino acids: CATSAGSNTQYF.

The CDR3 loop is CASSPSTSEQYF. In DNA form, the CDR3 reads TGTGCCAGCAGTCCCAGCACGAGCGAGCAGTACTTC. The chain combines TRBV25-1 with TRBJ2-7, with D unresolved. The CDR3 is made up of 12 amino acids. V lost 5 bases and J 6 bases, leaving 11 bases between the germline ends. In germline, CDR1 is MGHDK, CDR2 SYGVNS.